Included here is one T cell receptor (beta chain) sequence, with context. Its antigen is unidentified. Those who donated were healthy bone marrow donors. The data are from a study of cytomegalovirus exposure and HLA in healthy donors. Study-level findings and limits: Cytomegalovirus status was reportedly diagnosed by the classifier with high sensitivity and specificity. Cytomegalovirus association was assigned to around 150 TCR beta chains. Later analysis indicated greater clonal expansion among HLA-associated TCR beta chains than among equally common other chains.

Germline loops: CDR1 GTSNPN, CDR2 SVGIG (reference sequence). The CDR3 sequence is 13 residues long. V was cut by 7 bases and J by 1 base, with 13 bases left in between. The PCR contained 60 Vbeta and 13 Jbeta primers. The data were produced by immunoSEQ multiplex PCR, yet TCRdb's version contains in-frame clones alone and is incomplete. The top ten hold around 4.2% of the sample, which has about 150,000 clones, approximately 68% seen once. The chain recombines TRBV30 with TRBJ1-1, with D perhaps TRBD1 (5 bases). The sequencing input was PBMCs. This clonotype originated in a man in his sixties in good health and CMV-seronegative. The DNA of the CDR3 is TGTGCCTATCTGGGCGGGGGGAACACTGAAGCTTTCTTT. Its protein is CAYLGGGNTEAFF. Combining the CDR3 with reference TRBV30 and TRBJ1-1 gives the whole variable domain SQTIHQWPATLVQPVGSPLSLECTVEGTSNPNLYWYRQAAGRGLQLLFYSVGIGQISSEVPQNLSASRPQDRQFILSSKKLLLSDSGFYLCAYLGGGNTEAFFGQGTRLTVV.